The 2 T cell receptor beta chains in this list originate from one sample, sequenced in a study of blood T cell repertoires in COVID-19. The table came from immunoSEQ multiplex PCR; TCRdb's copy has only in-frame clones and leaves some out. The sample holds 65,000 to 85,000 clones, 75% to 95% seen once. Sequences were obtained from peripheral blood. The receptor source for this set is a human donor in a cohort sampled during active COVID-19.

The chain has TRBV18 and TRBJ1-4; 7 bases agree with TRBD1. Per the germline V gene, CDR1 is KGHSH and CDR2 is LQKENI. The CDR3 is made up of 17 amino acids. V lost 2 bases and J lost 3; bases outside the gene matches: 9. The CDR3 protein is CASSPSPLTGSNEKLFF. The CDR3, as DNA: TGTGCCAGCTCACCATCCCCGTTGACAGGGTCTAATGAAAAACTGTTTTTT.

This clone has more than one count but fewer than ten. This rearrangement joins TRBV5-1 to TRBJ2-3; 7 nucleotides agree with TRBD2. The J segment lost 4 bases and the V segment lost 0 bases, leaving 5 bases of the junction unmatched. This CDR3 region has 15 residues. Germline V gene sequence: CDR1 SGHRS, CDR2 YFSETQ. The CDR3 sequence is CASSLAASGPDTQYF. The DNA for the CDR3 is TGCGCCAGCAGCTTGGCGGCTAGCGGTCCAGATACGCAGTATTTT. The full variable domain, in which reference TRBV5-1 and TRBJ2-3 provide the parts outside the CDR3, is KAGVTQTPRYLIKTRGQQVTLSCSPISGHRSVSWYQQTPGQGLQFLFEYFSETQRNKGNFPGRFSGRQFSNSRSEMNVSTLELGDSALYLCASSLAASGPDTQYFGPGTRLTVL.